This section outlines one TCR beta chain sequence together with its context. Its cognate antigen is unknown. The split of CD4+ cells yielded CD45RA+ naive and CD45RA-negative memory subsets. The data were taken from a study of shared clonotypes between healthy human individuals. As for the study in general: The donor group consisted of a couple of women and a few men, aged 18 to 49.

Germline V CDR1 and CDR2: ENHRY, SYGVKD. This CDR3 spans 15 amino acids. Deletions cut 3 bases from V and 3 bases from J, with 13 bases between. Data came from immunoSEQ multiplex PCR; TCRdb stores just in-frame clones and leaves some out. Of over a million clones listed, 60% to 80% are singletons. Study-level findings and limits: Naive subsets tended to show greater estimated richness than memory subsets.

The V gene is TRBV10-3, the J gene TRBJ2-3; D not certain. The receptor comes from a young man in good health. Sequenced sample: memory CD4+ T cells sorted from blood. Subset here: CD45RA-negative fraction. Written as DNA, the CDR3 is TGTGCCATCAGTGACCCAGCCCACAAAACAGATACGCAGTATTTT. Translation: CAISDPAHKTDTQYF.